This TCR beta chain was captured in a study of technical replicates of blood from a handful of donors. In its sample, this clone was seen once. Assay: immunoSEQ multiplex PCR; the TCRdb copy retains only in-frame clones and omits some. The data show some 49,000 clones, with more than 85% seen just once and 3% to 5% held by the top ten. The source is a human donor in good health. Some clones in this sample may be carry-over from other donors' samples. Material: PBMCs.

The CDR3 loop reads CASNQPPSNEQFF. CDR3 nucleotide sequence: TGTGCCAGCAACCAACCCCCGAGCAATGAGCAGTTCTTC. The chain recombines TRBV7-8 with TRBJ2-1; D is undetermined. This CDR3 is built from 13 residues. Trimming left V 7 bases short and J 6 bases short, with 13 bases between. Germline assignment: CDR1 SGHVS and CDR2 FQNEAQ. Variable domain in full (rest from reference TRBV7-8 and TRBJ2-1): GAGVSQSPRYKVAKRGQDVALRCDPISGHVSLFWYQQALGQGPEFLTYFQNEAQLDKSGLPSDRFFAERPEGSVSTLKIQRTQQEDSAVYLCASNQPPSNEQFFGPGTRLTVL.